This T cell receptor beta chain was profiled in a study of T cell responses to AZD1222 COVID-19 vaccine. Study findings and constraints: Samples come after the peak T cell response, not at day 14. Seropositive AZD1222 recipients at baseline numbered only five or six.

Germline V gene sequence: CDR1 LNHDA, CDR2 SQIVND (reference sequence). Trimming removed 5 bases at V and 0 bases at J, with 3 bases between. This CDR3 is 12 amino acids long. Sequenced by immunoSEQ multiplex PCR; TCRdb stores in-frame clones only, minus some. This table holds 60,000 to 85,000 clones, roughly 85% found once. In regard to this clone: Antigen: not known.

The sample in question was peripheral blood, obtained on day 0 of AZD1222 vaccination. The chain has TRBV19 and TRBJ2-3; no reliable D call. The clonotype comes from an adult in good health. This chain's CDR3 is CASSLSTDTQYF. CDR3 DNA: TGTGCCAGTAGTTTAAGCACAGATACGCAGTATTTT.